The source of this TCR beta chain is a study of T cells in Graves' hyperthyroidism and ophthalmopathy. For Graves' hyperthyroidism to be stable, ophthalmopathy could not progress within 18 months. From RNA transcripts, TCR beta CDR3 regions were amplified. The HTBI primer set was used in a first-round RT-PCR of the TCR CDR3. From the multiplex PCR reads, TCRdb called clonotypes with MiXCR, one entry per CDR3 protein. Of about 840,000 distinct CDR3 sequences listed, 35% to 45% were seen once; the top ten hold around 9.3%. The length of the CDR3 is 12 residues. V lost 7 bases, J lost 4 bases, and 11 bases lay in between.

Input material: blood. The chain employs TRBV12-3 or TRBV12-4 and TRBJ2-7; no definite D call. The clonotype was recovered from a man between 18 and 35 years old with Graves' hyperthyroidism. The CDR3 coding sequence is TGTGCCAGCACCTTACATCCTTACGAGCAGTACTTC. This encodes CASTLHPYEQYF.